The next 22 T cell receptor beta chains were all read from a single sample in a study of blood T cell repertoires in COVID-19. The table came from immunoSEQ multiplex PCR; TCRdb's copy has only in-frame clones and leaves some out. There are about 250,000 clones in the sample; about 85% occur only once, and roughly 6.7% lies in the top ten. Sequencing used PBMCs or T cells enriched from blood (not recorded which). All receptors come from a woman in her fifties or sixties who had been exposed to COVID-19.

The CDR3 sequence is CASKDRAVTGELFF. DNA for the CDR3: TGTGCCAGTAAGGACAGGGCGGTCACCGGGGAGCTGTTTTTT. V gene TRBV19 combines with J gene TRBJ2-2; TRBD1 matches 8 bases. The germline V gene has CDR1 LNHDA and CDR2 SQIVND (reference sequence). The CDR3 covers 14 residues. Trimming at V came to 7 bases and at J to 4 bases, leaving 5 bases not matched to a gene.

V usage is TRBV7-2 and J usage is TRBJ1-1; 8 positions match TRBD1. The CDR3 is made up of 16 amino acids. V lost 7 bases and J lost 5; bases outside the gene matches: 15. Germline CDR1 and CDR2: SGHTA and FQGNSA. The CDR3 DNA follows: TGTGCCAGCACCTCGACGGCAGGGGGCTATGGAACTGAAGCTTTCTTT. Its translation is CASTSTAGGYGTEAFF.

The chain combines TRBV3-1 (or the pseudogene TRBV3-2) with TRBJ2-7; D may be TRBD2 (6 bases). Germline loops: CDR1 LGHDT, CDR2 YNNKEL (reference sequence). The CDR3 is 15 amino acids. V was clipped by 1 base and J by 7 bases, with 17 bases between them. The CDR3: CASSQGLVPVGEQYF. The CDR3 nucleotides read TGTGCCAGCAGCCAAGGACTAGTTCCGGTGGGGGAGCAGTACTTC.

This clone showed up just a few times. This sequence joins TRBV5-4 and TRBJ1-1; D unclear. CDR3 length equals 14 residues. Germline V lookup: CDR1 SGHNT, CDR2 YYREEE (reference sequence). Trimming stripped 7 bases from V and 3 bases from J, with 16 bases between. The CDR3 loop is CASLRGGRDTEAFF. CDR3 bases: TGTGCCAGCTTACGAGGAGGGAGGGACACTGAAGCTTTCTTT.

The rearrangement links TRBV3-1 (or the pseudogene TRBV3-2) to TRBJ2-1; D ambiguous. Germline V CDR1 and CDR2: LGHDT, YNNKEL (reference sequence). The CDR3 length is 13 residues. V dropped 2 bases and J dropped 4 bases, with 6 bases sitting between them. CDR3 DNA: TGTGCCAGCAGCCAAAAAGCTTACAATGAGCAGTTCTTC. Its translation is CASSQKAYNEQFF.

J is TRBJ2-3 and V is TRBV10-3; 15 bases are shared with TRBD2. The ends lost 3 bases at V and 8 bases at J; junction bases unmatched: 6. The V gene's germline CDR1 is ENHRY and CDR2 SYGVKD. The CDR3 covers 16 residues. The CDR3 region has the DNA TGTGCCATCAGTGACGGACTAGCGGGGGGGCAGGGTACGCAGTATTTT. Translation gives CAISDGLAGGQGTQYF.

The gene calls are TRBV12-3 or TRBV12-4 and TRBJ1-5, with 8 bases lining up with TRBD1. The trim removed 6 bases at V and 7 bases at J, leaving 5 bases unmatched. The CDR3 is 13 amino acids. The CDR3 region is CASSPGGRQPQHF. In DNA form, the CDR3 reads TGTGCCAGCAGCCCAGGGGGCCGGCAGCCCCAGCATTTT.

The chain is built from TRBV7-2 and TRBJ2-5; 7 nucleotides match TRBD1. The CDR3 runs to 14 residues. Trimming cost V 2 bases and J 5 bases; bases outside gene matches: 5. CDR1 SGHTA and CDR2 FQGNSA come from the germline V gene. CDR3 residues: CASSLPGGRETQYF. The CDR3 bases are TGTGCCAGCAGCTTACCAGGGGGACGGGAGACCCAGTACTTC.

This chain connects TRBV9 to TRBJ2-1, with TRBD2 identical over 7 bases. Germline values: CDR1 SGDLS, CDR2 YYNGEE. The CDR3 covers 17 residues. Unmatched junction bases numbered 10, after V lost 4 bases and J lost 0 bases. CDR3 in DNA: TGTGCCAGCAGCCCCCCCGGTGGGGGGGTCTCCTACAATGAGCAGTTCTTC. This translates into CASSPPGGGVSYNEQFF.

The chain carries TRBV19 and TRBJ1-5; a possible D gene is TRBD1 (5 bases). Germline CDR1 is LNHDA and CDR2 is SQIVND (reference sequence). V was shortened by 3 bases and J by 4 bases, with 10 bases between the two germline ends. CDR3 length: 14 amino acids. CDR3 DNA sequence: TGTGCCAGTAGTATTGAACAGGAAAATCAGCCCCAGCATTTT. Encoded protein: CASSIEQENQPQHF.

Concerning this clone: One junction end disagrees with the germline gene, perhaps due to a read error. Other DNA variants within this sample encode the same CDR3. V gene TRBV20-1 combines with J gene TRBJ1-1; D is ambiguous. The CDR3 has 10 amino acids. Germline CDR1 DFQATT, CDR2 SNEGSKA (reference sequence). In DNA, the CDR3 is TGTAGTGCCGAGTTGAATGAAGCTTTCTTT. This codes for CSAELNEAFF.

Written as DNA, the CDR3 is TGTGCCAGCAGTAAAACTCCCAACACCGGGGAGCTGTTTTTT. It codes for CASSKTPNTGELFF. The gene calls are TRBV6-5 and TRBJ2-2, with no clear D. CDR3 length: 14 residues. The germline V and J ends were trimmed by 5 bases and 2 bases, with 9 bases remaining between them. In germline, CDR1 is MNHEY, CDR2 SVGAGI.

The genes are TRBV6-5 and TRBJ2-1, with D possibly being TRBD2 (5 bases). The V end was cut by 6 bases, the J end by 8 bases, with 20 bases between. Germline V CDR1 and CDR2: MNHEY, SVGAGI. The CDR3 has 15 residues. The CDR3 DNA reads as TGTGCCAGCAGGGCGGAGCCCGGGCGGGTGGATGAGCAGTTCTTC. It is translated as CASRAEPGRVDEQFF.

The chain employs TRBV2 and TRBJ2-7, with D possibly being TRBD1 (6 bases). The CDR3 has 11 amino acids. From germline, CDR1 is SNHLY and CDR2 FYNNEI. The V gene lost 5 bases and the J gene lost 6 bases, with 8 bases spanning the gap. DNA of the CDR3: TGTGCCAGCAGTCCAGGGGTCGAGCAGTACTTC. Translating gives CASSPGVEQYF.

DNA of the CDR3: TGTGCCAGCAGCCGAGGGAGGCGTTCAGAGCAGTACTTC. The encoded protein is CASSRGRRSEQYF. The chain recombines TRBV11-2 with TRBJ2-7; D might be TRBD2 (6 bases). Trimming left V 5 bases short and J 7 bases short, with 15 bases between. Germline loops: CDR1 SGHAT, CDR2 FQNNGV. The length of the CDR3 is 13 residues.

The J gene is TRBJ1-1, the V gene TRBV6-5; 9 nucleotides align to TRBD1. CDR3 length equals 15 residues. Looked up from germline, CDR1 is MNHEY and CDR2 is SVGAGI. Trimming took 6 bases from V and 1 from J; bases not matched to a gene: 6. For the CDR3, the DNA is TGTGCCAGCAGGGGGGACAGGGAGGCGAACACTGAAGCTTTCTTT. This gives the protein CASRGDREANTEAFF.

The chain joins TRBV5-6 to TRBJ1-1; TRBD1 agrees at 9 bases. This CDR3 contains 19 residues. CDR1 and CDR2 from the germline V gene are SGHDT and YYEEEE. Trimming cost V 0 bases and J 3 bases; bases outside gene matches: 15. The CDR3 bases are TGTGCCAGCAGCTTGGTTCCGGGACAGGGAAGTGAAGGAGACACTGAAGCTTTCTTT. It encodes CASSLVPGQGSEGDTEAFF.

The V call is TRBV10-2, the J call TRBJ1-1, with 8 bases identical to TRBD1. Per germline, CDR1 WSHSY and CDR2 SAAADI. The length of the CDR3 is 15 residues. The V gene end was trimmed by 3 bases and the J gene end by 2 bases; junction bases not matched to a gene: 5. This chain's CDR3 is CASSDLDRGNTEAFF. The CDR3 coding sequence is TGCGCCAGCAGTGACCTAGACAGGGGAAACACTGAAGCTTTCTTT.

The CDR3 spells CASRRDTGTEAFF. In DNA, the CDR3 is TGTGCCAGTAGGAGGGACACGGGGACTGAAGCTTTCTTT. The chain combines TRBV19 with TRBJ1-1; a weak D match, TRBD1 (6 bases). The CDR3 consists of 13 residues. V gave up 6 bases and J gave up 5 bases, with 13 bases separating them. In germline, CDR1 is LNHDA, CDR2 SQIVND (reference sequence).

J is TRBJ2-1 and V is TRBV5-1, with TRBD1 as a possible D gene (6 bases). This CDR3 contains 16 residues. Trimming took 1 base from V and 3 from J, leaving 14 bases between them. CDR1 SGHRS and CDR2 YFSETQ come from the germline V gene. CDR3 protein: CASSLIGQSRYNEQFF. CDR3 bases: TGCGCCAGCAGCTTGATAGGACAGAGCCGCTACAATGAGCAGTTCTTC.

In this sample, this clone turned up once. The chain couples TRBV6-2 or TRBV6-3 to TRBJ2-2, with D maybe TRBD1 (5 bases). V was pared by 6 bases and J by 5 bases, with 10 bases between. CDR1 and CDR2 from the germline V gene are MNHEY and SVGEGT. CDR3 size: 13 residues. The CDR3 loop is CASSVQETGELFF. CDR3 nucleotides: TGTGCCAGCAGCGTACAGGAGACCGGGGAGCTGTTTTTT.

Regarding this clone: Other nucleotide sequences in the sample specify the same CDR3. The chain carries TRBV10-1 and TRBJ2-5; 7 bases map to TRBD1. Unmatched junction bases numbered 0, after V lost 0 bases and J lost 2 bases. The germline V gene encodes CDR1 WNHNN and CDR2 SYGVQD (reference sequence). This CDR3 is 14 amino acids long. In nucleotides, the CDR3 is TGCGCCAGCAGTGAGTCACAGGGGCAAGAGACCCAGTACTTC. Its protein product is CASSESQGQETQYF.